This note documents a single T cell receptor beta chain sequence. This entry belongs to a study of T cells expressing NK-cell markers. Reprocessing the 5' RACE reads, TCRdb reports a single entry for every CDR3 protein and omits DNA. The sample shows fewer than 550,000 distinct CDR3 sequences, and over 1.1% sits with its ten largest clones. The CDR3 totals 14 residues. The germline V gene has CDR1 DFQATT and CDR2 SNEGSKA (reference sequence). The receptor's source is a woman aged 45-60 years in good health. Sequencing was done on a sample of blood T cells: a sorted CD56 or NKG2C T cell subset, CD4+ or CD8+ T cells, or bulk PBMC T cells (not recorded which). The chain links TRBV20-1 to TRBJ2-5; TCRdb reports TRBD2, a call that lacks DNA to check it against. Here the CDR3 reads CSASRGRKGETQYF.